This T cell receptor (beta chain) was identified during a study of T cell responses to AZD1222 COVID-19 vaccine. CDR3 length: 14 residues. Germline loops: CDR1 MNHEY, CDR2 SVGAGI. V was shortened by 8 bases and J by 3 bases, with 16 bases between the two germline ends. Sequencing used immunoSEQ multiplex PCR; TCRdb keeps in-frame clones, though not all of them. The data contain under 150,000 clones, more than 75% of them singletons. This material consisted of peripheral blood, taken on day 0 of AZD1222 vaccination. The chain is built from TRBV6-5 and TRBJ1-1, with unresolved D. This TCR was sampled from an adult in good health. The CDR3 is CASLLHPGDTEAFF. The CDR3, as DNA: TGTGCCAGCCTCCTCCACCCCGGGGACACTGAAGCTTTCTTT.